This T cell receptor beta chain comes out of a study of shared clonotypes between healthy human individuals. The repertoire was sequenced with immunoSEQ multiplex PCR; TCRdb's copy has only in-frame clones and lacks some. In the table there are about 470,000 clones, around 79% of which are singletons. This TCR was sampled from a woman aged 40 to 49 in good health. Some clones in this sample may be carry-over from other donors' samples. Sequenced material: PBMCs.

The CDR3 spells CASSDRPDRYWSHEQYF. The CDR3 bases are TGTGCCAGCAGCGACCGACCCGACAGGTACTGGTCCCACGAGCAGTACTTC. The chain employs TRBV7-9 and TRBJ2-7, with a possible D match to TRBD1 (6 bases). With 5 bases removed from V and 5 bases from J, the gap between germline ends came to 25 bases. Germline loops: CDR1 SEHNR, CDR2 FQNEAQ (reference sequence). The CDR3 contains 17 residues.